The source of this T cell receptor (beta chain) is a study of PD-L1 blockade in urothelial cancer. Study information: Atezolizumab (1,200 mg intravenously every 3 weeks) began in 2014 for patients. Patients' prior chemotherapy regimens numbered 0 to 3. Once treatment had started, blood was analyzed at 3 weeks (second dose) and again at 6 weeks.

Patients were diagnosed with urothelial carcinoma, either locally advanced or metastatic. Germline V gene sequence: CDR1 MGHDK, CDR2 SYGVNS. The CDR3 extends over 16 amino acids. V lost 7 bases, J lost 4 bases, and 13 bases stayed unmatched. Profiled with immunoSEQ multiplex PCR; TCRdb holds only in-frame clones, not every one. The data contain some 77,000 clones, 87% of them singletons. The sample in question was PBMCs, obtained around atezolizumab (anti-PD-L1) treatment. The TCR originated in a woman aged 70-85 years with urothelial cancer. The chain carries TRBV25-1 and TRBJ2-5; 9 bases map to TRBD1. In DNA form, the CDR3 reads TGTGCCAGCACCGGGGGGACAGGGCAGTGGGGAGAGACCCAGTACTTC. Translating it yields CASTGGTGQWGETQYF. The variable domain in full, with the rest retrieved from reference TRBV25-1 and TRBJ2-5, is EADIYQTPRYLVIGTGKKITLECSQTMGHDKMYWYQQDPGMELHLIHYSYGVNSTEKGDLSSESTVSRIRTEHFPLTLESARPSHTSQYLCASTGGTGQWGETQYFGPGTRLLVL.